The 3 T cell receptor beta chains listed next were all sequenced from one sample in a study of Ad26.COV2.S vaccination and SARS-CoV-2 variants. The treatment denotes: roughly 18 received Ad26.COV2.S at low or high dose, single or two shots; several received placebo; per-sample allocation not given. All samples were drawn on day 63, counting from the first vaccine or placebo injection. Sequencing was performed with immunoSEQ multiplex PCR; in TCRdb, only in-frame clones are kept and a portion is missing. This table holds about 350,000 clones, 80% to 90% found once. Sequenced material: peripheral blood, taken in a trial of Ad26.COV2.S vaccine versus placebo. The origin of the receptors is a person aged 18-65 years who received the Ad26.COV2.S COVID-19 vaccine or a placebo.

This clone was recorded only once. V gene TRBV11-2 combines with J gene TRBJ2-7; no definite D call. Trimming removed 5 bases at V and 4 bases at J, with 6 bases between. Looked up from germline, CDR1 is SGHAT and CDR2 is FQNNGV. The CDR3 contains 11 residues. The CDR3 DNA reads as TGTGCCAGCAGCCAAGTTTACGAGCAGTACTTC. This gives the protein CASSQVYEQYF.

This chain links TRBV5-4 with TRBJ1-5; 7 bases fit TRBD1. The CDR3 consists of 14 residues. Germline loops: CDR1 SGHNT, CDR2 YYREEE (reference sequence). V lost 4 bases, J lost 7 bases, and 8 bases stayed unmatched. The CDR3 spells CASSPNRGDQPQHF. In DNA form, the CDR3 reads TGTGCCAGCAGCCCGAACAGGGGAGACCAGCCCCAGCATTTT.

In the case of this clone: Other DNA sequences of this sample code for an identical CDR3. V is TRBV6-2 or TRBV6-3 and J is TRBJ2-5; the D gene is possibly TRBD2 (6 bases). The CDR3 totals 13 residues. The germline V gene has CDR1 MNHEY and CDR2 SVGEGT. V lost 6 bases, J lost 5 bases, and 13 bases lay in between. CDR3 protein: CASSSRRGETQYF. The CDR3 DNA sequence: TGTGCCAGCAGCTCCCGACGGGGGGAGACCCAGTACTTC.